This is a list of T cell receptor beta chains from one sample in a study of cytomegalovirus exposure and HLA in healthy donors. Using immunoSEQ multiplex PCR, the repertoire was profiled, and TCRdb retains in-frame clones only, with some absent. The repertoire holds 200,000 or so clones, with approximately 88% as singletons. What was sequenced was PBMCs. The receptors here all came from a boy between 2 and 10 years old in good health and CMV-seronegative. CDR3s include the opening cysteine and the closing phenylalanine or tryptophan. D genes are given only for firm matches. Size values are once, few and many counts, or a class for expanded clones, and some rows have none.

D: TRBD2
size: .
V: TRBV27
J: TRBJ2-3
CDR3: CASSLSGGSTDTQYF
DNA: TGTGCCAGCAGCCTTAGCGGGGGAAGCACAGATACGCAGTATTTT

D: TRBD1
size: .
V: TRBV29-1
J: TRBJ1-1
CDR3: CSVERQGVNTEAFF
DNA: TGCAGCGTTGAACGGCAGGGGGTCAACACTGAAGCTTTCTTT

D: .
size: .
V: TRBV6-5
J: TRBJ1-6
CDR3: CASTSSTGDNSPLHF
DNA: TGTGCCAGCACCTCCTCGACAGGCGATAATTCACCCCTCCACTTT

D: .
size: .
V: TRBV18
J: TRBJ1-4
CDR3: CASSPNRVDEKLFF
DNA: TGTGCCAGCTCACCCAACAGGGTAGATGAAAAACTGTTTTTT

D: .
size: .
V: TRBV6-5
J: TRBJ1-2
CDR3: CASSYSGGASYTF
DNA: TGTGCCAGCAGTTACTCGGGAGGGGCCAGCTACACCTTC

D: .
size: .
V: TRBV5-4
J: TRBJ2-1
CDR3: CASSRSSYNEQFF
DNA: TGTGCCAGCAGCCGTAGCTCCTACAATGAGCAGTTCTTC

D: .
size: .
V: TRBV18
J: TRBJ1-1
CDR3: CASSSRAGEAFF
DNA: TGTGCCAGCTCATCGAGAGCAGGGGAAGCTTTCTTT

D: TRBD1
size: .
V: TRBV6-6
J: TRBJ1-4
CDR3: CASSNDRGREKLFF
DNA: TGTGCCAGCAGTAACGACAGGGGGCGTGAAAAACTGTTTTTT

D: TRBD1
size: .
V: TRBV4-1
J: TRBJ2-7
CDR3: CASSPRQGDHEQYF
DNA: TGCGCCAGCAGCCCACGACAGGGGGATCACGAGCAGTACTTC

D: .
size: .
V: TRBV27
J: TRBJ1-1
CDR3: CASSFSGGSTEAFF
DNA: TGTGCCAGCAGTTTCTCGGGGGGAAGCACTGAAGCTTTCTTT

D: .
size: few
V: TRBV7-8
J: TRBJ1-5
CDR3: CASSLVTGSNQPQHF
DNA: TGTGCCAGCAGCTTAGTTACGGGTAGCAATCAGCCCCAGCATTTT

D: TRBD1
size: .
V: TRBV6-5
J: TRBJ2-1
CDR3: CASRGVGQGNNEQFF
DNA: TGTGCCAGCAGGGGGGTGGGACAGGGGAACAATGAGCAGTTCTTC

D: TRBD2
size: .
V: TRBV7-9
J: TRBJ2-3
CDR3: CASSLDPGLGSGRADTQYF
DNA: TGTGCCAGCAGCTTAGACCCTGGATTAGGTAGCGGGAGAGCAGATACGCAGTATTTT

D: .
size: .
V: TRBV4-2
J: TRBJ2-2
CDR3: CASSQDRQGTGELFF
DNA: TGTGCCAGCAGCCAAGATAGGCAGGGGACCGGGGAGCTGTTTTTT

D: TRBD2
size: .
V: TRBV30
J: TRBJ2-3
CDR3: CAWRGLAGAYADTQYF
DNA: TGTGCCTGGAGGGGACTAGCGGGAGCATACGCAGATACGCAGTATTTT

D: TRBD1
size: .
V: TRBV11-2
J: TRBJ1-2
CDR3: CASSSSRAQGIAYGYTF
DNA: TGTGCCAGCAGCTCTTCTCGGGCACAGGGGATAGCCTATGGCTACACCTTC

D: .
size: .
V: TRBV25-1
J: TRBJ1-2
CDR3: CASSERMEIAGYTF
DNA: TGTGCCAGCAGTGAAAGGATGGAAATAGCTGGCTACACCTTC

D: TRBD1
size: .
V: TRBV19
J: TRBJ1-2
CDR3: CASSASTGTGAYGYTF
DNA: TGTGCCAGTAGTGCCTCAACCGGGACAGGAGCTTATGGCTACACCTTC

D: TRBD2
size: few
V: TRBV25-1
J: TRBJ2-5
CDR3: CASSEGTSWETQYF
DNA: TGTGCCAGCAGTGAGGGGACTAGCTGGGAGACCCAGTACTTC

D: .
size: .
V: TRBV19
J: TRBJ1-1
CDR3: CASSIMQGSTEAFF
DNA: TGTGCCAGTAGTATAATGCAGGGATCCACTGAAGCTTTCTTT

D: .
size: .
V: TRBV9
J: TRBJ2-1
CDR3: CASSGGGGRGSSYNEQFF
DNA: TGTGCCAGCAGCGGTGGGGGGGGGCGGGGAAGCTCCTACAATGAGCAGTTCTTC

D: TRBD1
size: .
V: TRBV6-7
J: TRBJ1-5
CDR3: CASSYSNGTGHQPQHF
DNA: TGTGCCAGCAGTTACTCGAACGGGACAGGGCATCAGCCCCAGCATTTT

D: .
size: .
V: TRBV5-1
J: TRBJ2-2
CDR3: CASSLPLGVSRYTGELFF
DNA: TGCGCCAGCAGCTTGCCGTTAGGGGTGTCTAGATACACCGGGGAGCTGTTTTTT

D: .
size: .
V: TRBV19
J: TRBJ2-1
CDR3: CASSQGSYNEQFF
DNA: TGTGCCAGTAGTCAGGGCTCCTACAATGAGCAGTTCTTC

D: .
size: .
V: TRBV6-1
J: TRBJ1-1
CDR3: CASSEIQGDTEAFF
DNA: TGTGCCAGCAGTGAGATTCAGGGTGACACTGAAGCTTTCTTT

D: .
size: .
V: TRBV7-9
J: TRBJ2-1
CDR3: CASSSGDSLYNEQFF
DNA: TGTGCCAGCAGTTCGGGGGACAGCCTCTACAATGAGCAGTTCTTC